These 8 T cell receptor beta chains originate from one sample sequenced in a study of vaccination and CD4 T cells after COVID-19. Treatment here: roughly 10-day PBMC culture with coronavirus spike peptide pools or control peptides (ViraFEST assay). At the Johns Hopkins FTIC core, DNA taken from cultured CD4+ T cells was sequenced by way of the Oncomine TCR Beta short-read assay. TCRdb fed the PCR reads into MiXCR, producing one record per CDR3 protein. The sample carries over 10,000 distinct CDR3 sequences, 44% recorded once. No antigen is known for these receptors. The sample was CD4+ T cells from blood, cultured in vitro. These receptors originate from a human donor who had recovered from COVID-19.

This chain joins TRBV11-3 and TRBJ2-3; 8 nucleotides line up with TRBD2. With V trimmed by 2 bases and J by 4 bases, 5 bases remained unmatched. Per germline, CDR1 SGHNT and CDR2 YENEEA. The CDR3 runs to 15 residues. In DNA, the CDR3 is TGTGCCAGCAGCTTATCCAGCGGGAGAGCAGATACGCAGTATTTT. Translated: CASSLSSGRADTQYF.

V gene TRBV5-4 combines with J gene TRBJ2-3; 8 nucleotides line up with TRBD2. V was clipped by 3 bases and J by 1 base; unmatched bases: 7. The CDR3 has 16 residues. Per the germline V gene, CDR1 is SGHNT and CDR2 is YYREEE (reference sequence). The CDR3 here is CASSSSSGSGTDTQYF. CDR3 DNA sequence: TGTGCCAGCAGCTCATCTAGCGGGTCGGGCACAGATACGCAGTATTTT. Full variable domain (outside the CDR3, taken from reference TRBV5-4 and TRBJ2-3): ETGVTQSPTHLIKTRGQQVTLRCSSQSGHNTVSWYQQALGQGPQFIFQYYREEENGRGNFPPRFSGLQFPNYSSELNVNALELDDSALYLCASSSSSGSGTDTQYFGPGTRLTVL.

This chain connects TRBV4-1 to TRBJ2-7; 9 bases fit TRBD1. The CDR3 is 15 residues long. Trimming cost V 3 bases and J 5 bases; bases outside gene matches: 8. Germline V gene sequence: CDR1 MGHRA, CDR2 YSYEKL. CDR3 coding DNA: TGCGCCAGCAGCCATGTCGGACAGGGGTCCAACGAGCAGTACTTC. Protein product: CASSHVGQGSNEQYF.

This clonotype was counted between two and nine times. V usage is TRBV20-1 and J usage is TRBJ1-2; no definite D call. V was clipped by 5 bases and J by 2 bases, with 12 bases between them. The CDR3 is made up of 13 amino acids. Germline assignment: CDR1 DFQATT and CDR2 SNEGSKA (reference sequence). CDR3 sequence reads: CSAFVEVNYGYTF. The CDR3 DNA reads TGCAGTGCTTTCGTGGAAGTGAACTATGGCTACACCTTC.

The chain carries TRBV6-2 or TRBV6-3 and TRBJ2-7; 11 bases match TRBD2. This CDR3 has 14 amino acids. The germline gives CDR1 MNHEY, CDR2 SVGEGT. V shed 6 bases and J 3 bases; nucleotides not matched to a gene: 4. The CDR3 DNA sequence: TGTGCCAGCAGCCGACTAGCGGGACGCTACGAGCAGTACTTC. Its translation: CASSRLAGRYEQYF.

The chain is built from TRBV28 and TRBJ2-1, with unresolved D. The CDR3 contains 12 residues. Trimming took off 5 bases at V and 7 bases at J, with 9 bases between the two ends. CDR1 and CDR2 from the germline V gene are MDHEN and SYDVKM. The CDR3 DNA sequence: TGTGCCAGCAGTCTGCCCAGGAATGAGCAGTTCTTC. As protein: CASSLPRNEQFF.

This clonotype was picked up a small number of times. The V call is TRBV6-1, the J call TRBJ1-1, with D tentatively TRBD1 (6 bases). This CDR3 is 14 amino acids long. Deletions cut 3 bases from V and 5 bases from J, with 13 bases between. Germline CDR1 is MNHNS and CDR2 is SASEGT. The DNA for the CDR3 is TGTGCCAGCAGTGACTCAGGGGCGAGGACTGAAGCTTTCTTT. It translates to CASSDSGARTEAFF.

The chain couples TRBV19 to TRBJ1-2, with D perhaps matching TRBD1 (6 bases). V lost 6 bases, J lost 3 bases, and 14 bases lay in between. The CDR3 has 14 amino acids. Germline CDR1 LNHDA, CDR2 SQIVND (reference sequence). The CDR3 protein is CASRTNYRDYGYTF. CDR3 DNA: TGTGCCAGTAGGACCAACTACAGGGACTATGGCTACACCTTC. The whole variable domain, filled in from reference TRBV19 and TRBJ1-2, reads DGGITQSPKYLFRKEGQNVTLSCEQNLNHDAMYWYRQDPGQGLRLIYYSQIVNDFQKGDIAEGYSVSREKKESFPLTVTSAQKNPTAFYLCASRTNYRDYGYTFGSGTRLTVV.